The 30 T cell receptor beta chains listed next were all sequenced from one sample in a study of T cells in Graves' hyperthyroidism and ophthalmopathy. The source material, RNA transcripts, was used to amplify TCR beta CDR3 regions. Using the HTBI primer set, a first-round RT-PCR was run on the TCR CDR3. TCRdb re-analysed the multiplex PCR reads in MiXCR, keeping a single row per CDR3 protein. Of some 510,000 distinct CDR3 sequences in the sample, less than 25% were seen once. The sequenced material came from blood. The receptors shown here come from a man between 18 and 35 years old with Graves' hyperthyroidism.

V gene TRBV30 combines with J gene TRBJ2-7; D is possibly TRBD1 or TRBD2 (6 bases each). This CDR3 has 14 residues. Trimming cost V 4 bases and J 0 bases, with 13 bases left between them. CDR1 and CDR2 from the germline V gene are GTSNPN and SVGIG (reference sequence). CDR3 region: CAWNLGGTSYEQYF. The CDR3 bases are TGTGCCTGGAACCTAGGGGGGACCTCCTACGAGCAGTACTTC.

This clonotype has at least ten counts. This chain joins TRBV12-3 or TRBV12-4 and TRBJ2-7; 7 bases fit TRBD1. This CDR3 contains 13 residues. V trimming: 7 bases; J trimming: 5 bases; junction bases outside the gene matches: 8. The DNA of the CDR3 is TGTGCCAGCACCAACCTCGACAGGGACGAGCAGTACTTC. Amino acids: CASTNLDRDEQYF.

This clonotype was picked up many times. The chain recombines TRBV11-3 with TRBJ2-7; D possibly matches TRBD1 or TRBD2 (5 bases each). V was cut by 1 base and J by 4 bases, with 20 bases left in between. The CDR3 sequence is 17 residues long. Germline CDR1 SGHNT, CDR2 YENEEA. The CDR3 region has the DNA TGTGCCAGCAGCTTAGTGGTATCTGCCATTGGGGGATACGAGCAGTACTTC. Protein: CASSLVVSAIGGYEQYF.

The chain recombines TRBV25-1 with TRBJ2-6, with a weak D call TRBD1 (6 bases). This CDR3 spans 16 amino acids. V gave up 2 bases and J gave up 3 bases, with 11 bases separating them. Germline assignment: CDR1 MGHDK and CDR2 SYGVNS. Written as DNA, the CDR3 is TGTGCCAGCAGTGAAAACAGGGCGGGTGGGGCCAACGTCCTGACTTTC. It codes for CASSENRAGGANVLTF. The complete variable domain, with remaining parts taken from reference TRBV25-1 and TRBJ2-6, reads EADIYQTPRYLVIGTGKKITLECSQTMGHDKMYWYQQDPGMELHLIHYSYGVNSTEKGDLSSESTVSRIRTEHFPLTLESARPSHTSQYLCASSENRAGGANVLTFGAGSRLTVL.

This clonotype was recorded a few times. A junction end diverges from the germline sequence, so it may reflect a read error. The chain combines TRBV12-3 or TRBV12-4 with TRBJ2-4, with 9 bases identical to TRBD2. CDR3 length: 12 residues. The DNA for the CDR3 is TGTGCCAGCCGCGGGGGGGAAAACATTAAGTACTTC. It yields the protein CASRGGENIKYF.

This clonotype has ten or more counts. The chain couples TRBV12-3 or TRBV12-4 to TRBJ1-5; D gene uncertain. This CDR3 has 13 amino acids. Trimming removed 6 bases from V and 5 bases from J, with 11 bases in between. CDR3 sequence (DNA): TGTGCCAGCAGAGATGGGAGCTATCAGCCCCAGCATTTT. This translates into CASRDGSYQPQHF.

This clonotype was seen only a few times. J is TRBJ1-2 and V is TRBV11-2; D gene unclear. V lost 1 base and J lost 8, with 8 bases in between. CDR1 SGHAT and CDR2 FQNNGV come from the germline V gene. The CDR3 is 12 residues long. The CDR3 DNA sequence: TGTGCCAGCAGCTTAGTTGGAGGGGGCTACACCTTC. Encoded protein: CASSLVGGGYTF.

This clonotype was counted at least ten times. The chain is built from TRBV12-3 or TRBV12-4 and TRBJ2-5; D is unresolved. V was trimmed by 1 base and J by 4 bases, leaving 10 bases between them. This CDR3 contains 14 residues. The CDR3 bases are TGTGCCAGCAGTTTAGAATTTGGTCCAGAGACCCAGTACTTC. Residues: CASSLEFGPETQYF.

A few counts support this clonotype. This chain uses TRBV29-1 with TRBJ2-7, with D perhaps given as TRBD1 or TRBD2 (6 bases each). V was pared by 4 bases and J by 3 bases, with 16 bases between. The CDR3 runs 14 residues. CDR1 SQVTM and CDR2 ANQGSEA come from the germline V gene. CDR3 residues: CSVAPGGIGYEQYF. The CDR3 DNA is TGCAGCGTTGCTCCCGGGGGCATAGGCTACGAGCAGTACTTC.

The CDR3 reads CSVLLGNTIYF. Here the CDR3 DNA reads TGCAGCGTTCTCTTGGGAAACACCATATATTTT. J is TRBJ1-3 and V is TRBV29-1, with D unresolved. Germline CDR1 reads SQVTM; CDR2 reads ANQGSEA. V was cut by 5 bases and J by 4 bases, with 6 bases left in between. The CDR3 extends over 11 amino acids. The full variable domain, rest sourced from reference TRBV29-1 and TRBJ1-3, is SAVISQKPSRDICQRGTSLTIQCQVDSQVTMMFWYRQQPGQSLTLIATANQGSEATYESGFVIDKFPISRPNLTFSTLTVSNMSPEDSSIYLCSVLLGNTIYFGEGSWLTVV.

This clonotype appeared many times. The chain recombines TRBV6-5 with TRBJ1-3, with 7 nucleotides matching TRBD1. The CDR3 extends over 14 amino acids. Germline V gene data show CDR1 as MNHEY and CDR2 as SVGAGI. Trimming took 6 bases from V and 0 from J; bases not matched to a gene: 2. The CDR3, as DNA: TGTGCCAGCAGGCACAGGGGCTCTGGAAACACCATATATTTT. Amino acid sequence: CASRHRGSGNTIYF.

This clonotype was recorded many times. V is TRBV28 and J is TRBJ1-5; D uncertain. The V and J ends lost 2 bases and 9 bases respectively, with 11 bases between them. The germline gives CDR1 MDHEN, CDR2 SYDVKM. The CDR3 has 13 amino acids. The CDR3 DNA reads as TGTGCCAGCAGTTTAGCCCGGGTCTCGCCCCAGCATTTT. Its translation: CASSLARVSPQHF.

Details on this clonotype: This may be a read error, as it is one base from a much larger clone. The chain has TRBV6-1 and TRBJ2-7; the D is unclear. In germline, CDR1 is MNHNS, CDR2 SASEGT. There are 13 residues in the CDR3. This CDR3 is CSSTMGGPYEQYF. The CDR3 bases are TGTTCCAGCACCATGGGCGGACCCTACGAGCAGTACTTC.

At least ten counts were recorded for this clonotype. CDR3 sequence: CASSLWAGGSTEAFF. CDR3 coding DNA: TGTGCCAGCAGTTTATGGGCAGGGGGATCCACTGAAGCTTTCTTT. The chain combines TRBV27 with TRBJ1-1; 7 positions match TRBD1. Germline lookup yields CDR1 MNHEY and CDR2 SMNVEV (reference sequence). V shed 1 base and J 4 bases; nucleotides not matched to a gene: 6. The CDR3 runs to 15 residues.

The table lists this clonotype with many counts. The chain couples TRBV19 to TRBJ2-4; unclear D gene. Trimming stripped 3 bases from V and 8 bases from J, with 11 bases between. This CDR3 region has 13 residues. Germline V gene sequence: CDR1 LNHDA, CDR2 SQIVND (reference sequence). The chain's CDR3 is CASSMGSVDIQYF. The CDR3 DNA follows: TGTGCCAGTAGTATGGGATCCGTCGACATTCAGTACTTC.

The sample holds many counts of this clonotype. The J gene is TRBJ1-2, the V gene TRBV29-1; D might be TRBD1 (5 bases). CDR1 is SQVTM and CDR2 is ANQGSEA in the germline V gene. Trimming cost V 6 bases and J 3 bases, with 8 bases left between them. The CDR3 runs 11 residues. CDR3 coding DNA: TGCAGCGTCCAGGGAGACTATGGCTACACCTTC. This codes for CSVQGDYGYTF.

This clonotype was picked up many times. The chain carries TRBV12-3 or TRBV12-4 and TRBJ1-1; perhaps TRBD1 as D (5 bases). Trimming took off 6 bases at V and 3 bases at J, with 5 bases between the two ends. The CDR3 sequence is 11 residues long. As DNA, the CDR3 is TGTGCCAGCAGCAGGGACACTGAAGCTTTCTTT. It specifies CASSRDTEAFF.

At least ten counts were recorded for this clonotype. The chain joins TRBV27 to TRBJ1-5; tentatively, D is TRBD1 (6 bases). Germline V gene lookup returns CDR1 MNHEY and CDR2 SMNVEV (reference sequence). Trimming took off 6 bases at V and 7 bases at J, with 19 bases between the two ends. The length of the CDR3 is 15 residues. CDR3 residues: CASSPGTFGGQPQHF. CDR3 nucleotides: TGTGCCAGCAGCCCCGGGACATTTGGAGGGCAGCCCCAGCATTTT.

This clonotype was detected a few times. This chain joins TRBV28 and TRBJ2-2; 7 nucleotides align to TRBD1. The CDR3 covers 15 residues. Germline V CDR1 and CDR2: MDHEN, SYDVKM. V dropped 6 bases and J dropped 6; count of bases not matched to a gene: 10. In DNA, the CDR3 is TGTGCCAGCAGATATGACAGGGTAGTGGCCGGGGAGCTGTTTTTT. As protein: CASRYDRVVAGELFF.

The rearrangement links TRBV27 to TRBJ2-7, with D possibly being TRBD1 or TRBD2 (6 bases each). V was shortened by 11 bases and J by 3 bases, with 17 bases between the two germline ends. The CDR3 extends over 13 amino acids. Germline V gene lookup returns CDR1 MNHEY and CDR2 SMNVEV (reference sequence). CDR3 bases: TGTGCCTCCTGGGGGGCCGGATACTACGAGCAGTACTTC. Its translation is CASWGAGYYEQYF.

Ten or more counts support this clonotype. The rearrangement links TRBV28 to TRBJ2-2; D possibly corresponds to TRBD2 (8 bases). The ends were cut back, 7 bases at V and 4 bases at J, with 19 bases in the middle. The germline CDR1 and CDR2 sequences are MDHEN and SYDVKM. The CDR3 runs 16 residues. The CDR3 nucleotides read TGTGCCAGCATTGCGGGGGGACAGTCTCCCACCGGGGAGCTGTTTTTT. It codes for CASIAGGQSPTGELFF.

In this sample, this clonotype turned up many times. This chain joins TRBV20-1 and TRBJ2-5, with D perhaps matching TRBD1 (5 bases). The V gene's germline CDR1 is DFQATT and CDR2 SNEGSKA (reference sequence). The CDR3 has 13 residues. V lost 4 bases, J lost 5 bases, and 14 bases lay in between. The CDR3 reads CSAIGDVSETQYF. In nucleotides, the CDR3 is TGCAGTGCTATAGGGGATGTAAGTGAGACCCAGTACTTC.

This clonotype showed up just once. The V gene is TRBV12-3 or TRBV12-4, the J gene TRBJ2-2; 9 positions match TRBD2. Trimming took 1 base from V and 6 from J; bases not matched to a gene: 6. The CDR3 covers 16 residues. CDR3 residues: CASSLDGTSPPGELFF. In DNA, the CDR3 is TGTGCCAGCAGTTTAGATGGGACTAGCCCGCCCGGGGAGCTGTTTTTT.

This clonotype has ten or more counts. The chain joins TRBV12-3 or TRBV12-4 to TRBJ1-2; possible D gene TRBD1, 5 bases. This CDR3 is 15 amino acids long. V was shortened by 6 bases and J by 6 bases, with 20 bases between the two germline ends. The chain's CDR3 is CASRGQGRGLDGYTF. CDR3 nucleotide sequence: TGTGCCAGCAGGGGCCAGGGAAGAGGTTTGGATGGCTACACCTTC.

The chain combines TRBV4-2 with TRBJ1-2, with TRBD1 matching 7 bases. CDR1 is LGHNA and CDR2 is YNFKEQ in the germline V gene. The V gene end was trimmed by 3 bases and the J gene end by 3 bases; junction bases not matched to a gene: 4. The CDR3 has 14 amino acids. CDR3 amino acids: CASSHQTGYYGYTF. In DNA, the CDR3 is TGTGCCAGCAGCCATCAGACAGGGTACTATGGCTACACCTTC.

In its sample, this clonotype was seen a few times. This chain connects TRBV5-1 to TRBJ2-4; 9 nucleotides agree with TRBD1. There are 15 residues in the CDR3. From germline, CDR1 is SGHRS and CDR2 YFSETQ. Trimming at V came to 0 bases and at J to 9 bases, leaving 7 bases not matched to a gene. CDR3 nucleotides: TGCGCCAGCAGCTTGGTTGACAGGGGGTTCGGCATTCAGTACTTC. Residues: CASSLVDRGFGIQYF.

This clonotype was seen repeatedly, ten times or more. The CDR3 region is CASSMGGTTYEQYF. The CDR3 DNA follows: TGTGCCAGTAGTATGGGTGGGACAACGTACGAGCAGTACTTC. The chain joins TRBV19 to TRBJ2-7; a possible D gene is TRBD1 (6 bases). Trimming removed 3 bases at V and 4 bases at J, with 13 bases between. Germline assignment: CDR1 LNHDA and CDR2 SQIVND (reference sequence). This CDR3 is 14 amino acids long.

CDR3 nucleotide sequence: TGTGCCACCAGCAGAGATCTGAACAGGGGAGTGAGTGGCTACACCTTC. Amino acid sequence: CATSRDLNRGVSGYTF. The gene calls are TRBV15 and TRBJ1-2; 7 nucleotides line up with TRBD1. V lost 0 bases to trimming and J lost 7 bases; unmatched junction nucleotides: 11. CDR1 and CDR2 (germline): LNHNV, YYDKDF (reference sequence). CDR3 size: 16 residues. The full variable domain, in which reference TRBV15 and TRBJ1-2 provide the parts outside the CDR3, is DAMVIQNPRYQVTQFGKPVTLSCSQTLNHNVMYWYQQKSSQAPKLLFHYYDKDFNNEADTPDNFQSRRPNTSFCFLDIRSPGLGDTAMYLCATSRDLNRGVSGYTFGSGTRLTVV.

The chain joins TRBV6-1 to TRBJ2-7; weak D call: TRBD1 (5 bases). The CDR3 sequence is 15 residues long. Germline CDR1 MNHNS, CDR2 SASEGT. The V end was cut by 8 bases, the J end by 3 bases, with 20 bases between. CDR3 sequence reads: CASSPGAMGRYEQYF. CDR3 DNA: TGTGCCAGCTCACCCGGCGCGATGGGGCGCTACGAGCAGTACTTC.

In its sample, this clonotype was seen many times. The chain carries TRBV5-1 and TRBJ1-2; D is unresolved. Germline V gene lookup returns CDR1 SGHRS and CDR2 YFSETQ. The V and J ends lost 1 base and 0 bases respectively, with 10 bases between them. The CDR3 covers 15 residues. Here the CDR3 reads CASSLYVETNYGYTF. CDR3 DNA: TGCGCCAGCAGCTTGTACGTAGAAACTAACTATGGCTACACCTTC.